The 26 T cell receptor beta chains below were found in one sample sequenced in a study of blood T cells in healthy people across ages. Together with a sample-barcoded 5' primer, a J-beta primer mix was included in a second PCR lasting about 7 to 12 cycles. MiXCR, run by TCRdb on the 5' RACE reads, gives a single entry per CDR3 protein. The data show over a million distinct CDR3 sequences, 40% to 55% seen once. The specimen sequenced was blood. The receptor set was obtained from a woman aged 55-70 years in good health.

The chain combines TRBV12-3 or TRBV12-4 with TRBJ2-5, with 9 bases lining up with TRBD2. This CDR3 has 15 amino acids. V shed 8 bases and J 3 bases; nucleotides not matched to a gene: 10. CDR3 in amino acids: CASGWGASGEETQYF. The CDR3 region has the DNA TGTGCCAGCGGATGGGGGGCTAGCGGGGAAGAGACCCAGTACTTC.

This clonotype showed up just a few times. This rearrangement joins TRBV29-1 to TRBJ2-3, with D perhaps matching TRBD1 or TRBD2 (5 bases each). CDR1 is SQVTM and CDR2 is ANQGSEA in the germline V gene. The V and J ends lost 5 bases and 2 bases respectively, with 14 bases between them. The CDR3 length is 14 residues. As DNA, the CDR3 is TGCAGCGTTAACTACCTAGGGACCACAGATACGCAGTATTTT. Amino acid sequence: CSVNYLGTTDTQYF.

CDR3 region: CASSLRSRGAGQPQHF. The CDR3 DNA sequence: TGTGCCAGCAGTTTAAGGTCCCGGGGTGCGGGTCAGCCCCAGCATTTT. V and J are TRBV28 and TRBJ1-5; D is undetermined. Between the trimmed V and J ends, which lost 2 bases and 6 bases, there was a span of 17 bases. The length of the CDR3 is 16 residues. Germline CDR1 is MDHEN and CDR2 is SYDVKM.

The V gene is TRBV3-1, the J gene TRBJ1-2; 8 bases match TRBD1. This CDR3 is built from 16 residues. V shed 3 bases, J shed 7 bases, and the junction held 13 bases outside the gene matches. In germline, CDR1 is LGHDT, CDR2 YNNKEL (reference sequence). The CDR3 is CASSHGMQGASGGYTF. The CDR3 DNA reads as TGTGCCAGCAGCCACGGAATGCAGGGGGCGAGTGGTGGCTACACCTTC.

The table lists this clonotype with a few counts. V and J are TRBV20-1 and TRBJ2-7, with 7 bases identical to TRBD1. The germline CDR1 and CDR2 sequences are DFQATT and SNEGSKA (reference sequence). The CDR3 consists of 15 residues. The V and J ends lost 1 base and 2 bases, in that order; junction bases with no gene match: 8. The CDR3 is CSARAETGNPYEQYF. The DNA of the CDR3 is TGCAGTGCTAGAGCTGAGACAGGGAATCCCTACGAGCAGTACTTC.

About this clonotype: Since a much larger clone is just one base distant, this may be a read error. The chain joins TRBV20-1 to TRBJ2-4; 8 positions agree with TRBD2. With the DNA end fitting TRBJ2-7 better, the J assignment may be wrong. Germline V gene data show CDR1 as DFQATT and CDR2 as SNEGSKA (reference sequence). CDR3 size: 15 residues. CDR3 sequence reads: CSARGGGTSGYEQYF. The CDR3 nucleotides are TGCAGTGCTAGAGGTGGTGGCACTAGCGGTTACGAGCAGTACTTC.

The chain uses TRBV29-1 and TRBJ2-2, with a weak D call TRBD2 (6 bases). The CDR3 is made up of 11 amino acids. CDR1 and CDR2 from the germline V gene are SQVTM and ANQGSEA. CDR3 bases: TGCCTAGCGACGAACACCGGGGAGCTGTTTTTT. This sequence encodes CLATNTGELFF.

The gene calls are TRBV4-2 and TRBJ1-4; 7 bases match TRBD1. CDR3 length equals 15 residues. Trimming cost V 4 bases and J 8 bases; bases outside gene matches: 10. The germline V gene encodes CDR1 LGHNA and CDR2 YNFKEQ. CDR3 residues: CASSRVQGREEKLFF. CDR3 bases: TGTGCCAGCAGCCGCGTACAGGGGAGAGAGGAAAAACTGTTTTTT.

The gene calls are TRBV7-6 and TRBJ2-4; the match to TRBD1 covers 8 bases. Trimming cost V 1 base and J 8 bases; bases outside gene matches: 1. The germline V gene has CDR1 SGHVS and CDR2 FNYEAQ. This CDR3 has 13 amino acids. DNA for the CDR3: TGTGCCAGCAGCTTAGACAGGGGGGACATTCAGTACTTC. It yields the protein CASSLDRGDIQYF.

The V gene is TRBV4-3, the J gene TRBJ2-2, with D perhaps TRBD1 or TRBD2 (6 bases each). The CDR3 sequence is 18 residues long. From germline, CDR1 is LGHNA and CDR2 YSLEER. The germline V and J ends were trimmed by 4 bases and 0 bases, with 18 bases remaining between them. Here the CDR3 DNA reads TGCGCCAGCAGCCCAGGAGGAGGGGACAAAGCGAACACCGGGGAGCTGTTTTTT. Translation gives CASSPGGGDKANTGELFF.

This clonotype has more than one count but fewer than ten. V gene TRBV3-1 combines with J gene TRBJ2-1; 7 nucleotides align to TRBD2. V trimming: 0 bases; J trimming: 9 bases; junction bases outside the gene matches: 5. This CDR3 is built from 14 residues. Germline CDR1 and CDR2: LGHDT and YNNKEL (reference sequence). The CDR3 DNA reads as TGTGCCAGCAGCCAAGACTTCAGGGAGGGTGAGCAGTTCTTC. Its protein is CASSQDFREGEQFF.

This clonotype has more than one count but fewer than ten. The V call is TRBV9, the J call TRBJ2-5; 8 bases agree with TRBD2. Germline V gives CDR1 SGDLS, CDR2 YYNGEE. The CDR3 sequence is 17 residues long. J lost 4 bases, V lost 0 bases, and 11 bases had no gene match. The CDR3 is CASSVAGSSGIGETQYF. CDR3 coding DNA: TGTGCCAGCAGCGTAGCTGGAAGTAGCGGGATCGGAGAGACCCAGTACTTC.

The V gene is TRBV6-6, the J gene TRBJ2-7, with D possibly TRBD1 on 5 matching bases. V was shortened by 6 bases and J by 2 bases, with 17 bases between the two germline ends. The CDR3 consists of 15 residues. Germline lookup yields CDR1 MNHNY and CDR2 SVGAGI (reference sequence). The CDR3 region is CASSPRWGETYEQYF. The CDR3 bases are TGTGCCAGCAGCCCCCGGTGGGGCGAAACCTACGAGCAGTACTTC.

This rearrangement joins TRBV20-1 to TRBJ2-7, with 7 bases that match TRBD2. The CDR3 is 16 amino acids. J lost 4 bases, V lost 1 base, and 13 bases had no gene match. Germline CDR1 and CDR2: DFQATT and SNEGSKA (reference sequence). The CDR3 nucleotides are TGCAGTGCTAGAGGCCCGCGGGGAGGGATGGGTTACGAGCAGTACTTC. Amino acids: CSARGPRGGMGYEQYF.

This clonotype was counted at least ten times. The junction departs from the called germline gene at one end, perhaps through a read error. In DNA form, the CDR3 reads TGTGCCAGCAGTGGGACGGTGAACACTGAAGCTTTCTTT. This translates into CASSGTVNTEAFF. The chain couples TRBV5-1 to TRBJ1-1; a possible D gene is TRBD1 (5 bases). The CDR3 has 13 amino acids. Germline V gives CDR1 SGHRS, CDR2 YFSETQ.

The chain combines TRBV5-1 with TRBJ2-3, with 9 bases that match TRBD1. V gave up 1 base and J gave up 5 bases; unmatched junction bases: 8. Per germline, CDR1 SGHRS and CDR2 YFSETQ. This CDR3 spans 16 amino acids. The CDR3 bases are TGCGCCAGCAGCTTGAGAGGTGGACAGGGGAGAGATACGCAGTATTTT. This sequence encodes CASSLRGGQGRDTQYF.

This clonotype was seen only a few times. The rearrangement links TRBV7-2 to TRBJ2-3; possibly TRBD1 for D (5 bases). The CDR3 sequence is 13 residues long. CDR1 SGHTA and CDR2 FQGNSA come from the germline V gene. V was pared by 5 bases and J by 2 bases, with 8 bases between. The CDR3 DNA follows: TGTGCCAGCAGCAGACAGTTCACAGATACGCAGTATTTT. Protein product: CASSRQFTDTQYF.

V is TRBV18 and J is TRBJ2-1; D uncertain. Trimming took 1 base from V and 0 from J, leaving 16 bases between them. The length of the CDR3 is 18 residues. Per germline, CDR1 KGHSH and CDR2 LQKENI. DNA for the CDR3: TGTGCCAGCTCACCACTCTCAAGCGTAACCAGCTCCTACAATGAGCAGTTCTTC. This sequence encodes CASSPLSSVTSSYNEQFF.

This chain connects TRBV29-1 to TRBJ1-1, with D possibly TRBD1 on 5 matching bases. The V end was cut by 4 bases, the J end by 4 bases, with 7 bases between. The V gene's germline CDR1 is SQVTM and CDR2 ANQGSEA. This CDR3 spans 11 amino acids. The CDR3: CSVGGGTEAFF. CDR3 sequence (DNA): TGCAGCGTTGGCGGGGGCACTGAAGCTTTCTTT.

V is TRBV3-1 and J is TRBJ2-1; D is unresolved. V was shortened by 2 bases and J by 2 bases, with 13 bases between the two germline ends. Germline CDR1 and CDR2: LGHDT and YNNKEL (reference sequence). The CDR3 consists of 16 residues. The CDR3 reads CASSQFAGGPYNEQFF. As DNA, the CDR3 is TGTGCCAGCAGCCAATTCGCTGGCGGTCCCTACAATGAGCAGTTCTTC.

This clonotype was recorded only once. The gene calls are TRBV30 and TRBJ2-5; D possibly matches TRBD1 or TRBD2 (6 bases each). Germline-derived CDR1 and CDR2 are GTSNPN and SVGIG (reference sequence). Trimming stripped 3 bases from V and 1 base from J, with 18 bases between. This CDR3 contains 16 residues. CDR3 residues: CAWSPTRGEFQETQYF. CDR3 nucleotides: TGTGCCTGGAGCCCGACTAGGGGGGAGTTCCAAGAGACCCAGTACTTC.

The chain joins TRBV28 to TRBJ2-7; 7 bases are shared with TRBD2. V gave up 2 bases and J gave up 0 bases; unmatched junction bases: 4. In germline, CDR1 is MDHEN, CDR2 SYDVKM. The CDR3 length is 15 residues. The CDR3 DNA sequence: TGTGCCAGCAGTTTACCAGCGGGATTCTCCTACGAGCAGTACTTC. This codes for CASSLPAGFSYEQYF.

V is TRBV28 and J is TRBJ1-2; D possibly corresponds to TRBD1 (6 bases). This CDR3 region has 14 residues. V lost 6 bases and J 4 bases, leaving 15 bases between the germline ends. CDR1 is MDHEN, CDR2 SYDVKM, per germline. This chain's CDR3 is CASRSPAGVYGYTF. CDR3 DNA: TGTGCCAGCAGGTCCCCCGCAGGGGTCTATGGCTACACCTTC.

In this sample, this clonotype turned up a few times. The CDR3 is CAISEPGAADSYEQYF. The CDR3 coding sequence is TGTGCCATCAGTGAGCCGGGGGCAGCGGACTCCTACGAGCAGTACTTC. The J gene is TRBJ2-7, the V gene TRBV10-3; either TRBD1 or TRBD2 may supply D (6 bases each). Trimming took off 2 bases at V and 0 bases at J, with 14 bases between the two ends. The length of the CDR3 is 16 residues. Germline-derived CDR1 and CDR2 are ENHRY and SYGVKD.

The CDR3 nucleotides read TGTGCCACCAGCAGGGGTCGAGTTGACGGGGAGCTGTTTTTT. Its protein product is CATSRGRVDGELFF. The genes are TRBV15 and TRBJ2-2, with D unclear. Germline lookup yields CDR1 LNHNV and CDR2 YYDKDF (reference sequence). The CDR3 loop spans 14 amino acids. Trimming took off 3 bases at V and 7 bases at J, with 12 bases between the two ends.

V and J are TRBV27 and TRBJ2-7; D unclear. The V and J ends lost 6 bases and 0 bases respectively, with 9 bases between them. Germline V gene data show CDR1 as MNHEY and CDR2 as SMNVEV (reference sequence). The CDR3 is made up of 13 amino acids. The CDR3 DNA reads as TGTGCCAGCAGCTTTAGAGCCTCCTACGAGCAGTACTTC. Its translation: CASSFRASYEQYF.